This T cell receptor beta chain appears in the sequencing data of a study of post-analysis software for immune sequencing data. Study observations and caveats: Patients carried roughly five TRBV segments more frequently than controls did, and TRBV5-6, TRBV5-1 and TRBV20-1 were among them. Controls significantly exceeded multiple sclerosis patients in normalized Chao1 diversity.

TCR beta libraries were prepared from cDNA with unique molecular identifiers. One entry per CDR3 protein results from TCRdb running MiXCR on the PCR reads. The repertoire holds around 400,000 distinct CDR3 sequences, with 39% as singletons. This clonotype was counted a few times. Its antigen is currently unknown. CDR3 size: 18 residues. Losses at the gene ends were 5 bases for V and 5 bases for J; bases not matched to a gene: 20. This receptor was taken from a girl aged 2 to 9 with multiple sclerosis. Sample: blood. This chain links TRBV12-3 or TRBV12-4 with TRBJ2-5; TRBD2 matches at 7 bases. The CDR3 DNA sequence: TGTGCCAGCAGTAAAGCACTCTCGGTTGCGGGGGAGCGGGAGACCCAGTACTTC. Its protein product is CASSKALSVAGERETQYF.